This TCR beta chain was sequenced during a study of cytomegalovirus exposure and HLA in healthy donors. Looking at the study overall: Out of 398 genotyped donors, about 80% belonged to the Caucasian-associated ancestry cluster. Notes on the study in general: It emerged from a later analysis that several of the most significant clusters appeared to be linked to common viral pathogens. Later on, a genetic analysis was performed. It linked a missense variant in DCLRE1C with V- and J-gene trimming of TCR beta. Cytomegalovirus-associated status was assigned to some 160 TCR beta chains.

Vbeta (60) and Jbeta (13) primers were used in the PCR. Profiling relied on immunoSEQ multiplex PCR, and the TCRdb table lists in-frame clones only, not all of them. The record lists 45,000 to 60,000 clones, of which the ten most abundant hold around 16%. As concerns this clone: The antigen is not known.

The V segment lost 2 bases and the J segment 6 bases; nucleotides outside the gene matches: 6. The CDR3 totals 14 residues. Germline V lookup: CDR1 SGHRS, CDR2 YFSETQ. Sequencing was done on a sample of PBMCs. This receptor was taken from a male donor in good health and CMV-seronegative. The genes are TRBV5-1 and TRBJ1-2; 8 nucleotides align to TRBD1. CDR3 coding DNA: TGCGCCAGCAGCTTTTCACAGGGGGAGAATGGCTACACCTTC. This encodes CASSFSQGENGYTF.